This TCR beta chain was observed in a study of cytomegalovirus exposure and HLA in healthy donors. Study-level findings and limits: Reports showed the classifier diagnosing cytomegalovirus status with high specificity and sensitivity.

CDR3 length: 15 amino acids. The V gene end was trimmed by 5 bases and the J gene end by 6 bases; junction bases not matched to a gene: 7. CDR1 is SEHNR and CDR2 is FQNEAQ in the germline V gene (reference sequence). Clones were read by immunoSEQ multiplex PCR, and TCRdb kept only the in-frame ones, dropping some. The sample lists some 170,000 clones; roughly 84% were seen once. Notes on this clone: Antigen specificity is unknown.

The chain recombines TRBV7-9 with TRBJ2-1; 10 positions agree with TRBD2. The sequence derives from a man younger than 40 in good health and CMV-seropositive. Sequenced material: PBMCs. CDR3 residues: CASSPSGGASNEQFF. Here the CDR3 DNA reads TGTGCCAGCAGCCCTAGCGGGGGCGCCAGCAATGAGCAGTTCTTC.